The rows below give T cell receptor beta chains drawn from one sample of a study of OX40 agonist ivuxolimab in advanced cancers. The assay was immunoSEQ multiplex PCR, and TCRdb's table has in-frame clones only and misses some. The table includes 65,000 to 90,000 clones, more than 75% detected once. The sample was CD4+ or CD8+ T cells sorted from blood, taken in a trial of the OX40 agonist ivuxolimab. The receptors originated from an adult with an advanced solid tumor such as melanoma, head and neck, liver or kidney cancer. CDR3s include the opening cysteine and the closing phenylalanine or tryptophan. The order of the fields is CDR3 protein, CDR3 DNA, D gene, V gene, J gene, clone size. The D gene is left open where the match is weak. Some rows have no size entry. The others give once, few or many, or a class for an expanded clone.

CDR3 protein: CASSAYRDPSPLHF
CDR3 DNA: TGTGCCAGCAGCGCCTACAGGGACCCCTCACCCCTCCACTTT
D gene: .
V gene: TRBV5-8
J gene: TRBJ1-6
clone size: .

CDR3 protein: CASSILDGINQPQHF
CDR3 DNA: TGTGCCAGTAGTATTCTGGACGGAATAAATCAGCCCCAGCATTTT
D gene: .
V gene: TRBV19
J gene: TRBJ1-5
clone size: .

CDR3 protein: CASSGEGRNYGYTF
CDR3 DNA: TGTGCCAGCAGTGGCGAGGGTCGTAACTATGGCTACACCTTC
D gene: .
V gene: TRBV2
J gene: TRBJ1-2
clone size: once

CDR3 protein: CASSRERGQVEQYF
CDR3 DNA: TGTGCCAGCAGCCGCGAGCGGGGGCAGGTCGAGCAGTACTTC
D gene: TRBD2
V gene: TRBV7-2
J gene: TRBJ2-7
clone size: .

CDR3 protein: CSVERGQGNTEAFF
CDR3 DNA: TGCAGCGTAGAGAGGGGACAGGGGAACACTGAAGCTTTCTTT
D gene: TRBD1
V gene: TRBV29-1
J gene: TRBJ1-1
clone size: .

CDR3 protein: CASSQDRANTEAFF
CDR3 DNA: TGTGCCAGCTCACAAGACAGGGCTAACACTGAAGCTTTCTTT
D gene: TRBD1
V gene: TRBV18
J gene: TRBJ1-1
clone size: .

CDR3 protein: CASSRQGSTDTQYF
CDR3 DNA: TGTGCCAGTAGTCGACAGGGAAGCACAGATACGCAGTATTTT
D gene: TRBD1
V gene: TRBV19
J gene: TRBJ2-3
clone size: .

CDR3 protein: CASSHPTGANQPQHF
CDR3 DNA: TGCGCCAGCAGTCATCCCACAGGCGCCAATCAGCCCCAGCATTTT
D gene: .
V gene: TRBV23-1
J gene: TRBJ1-5
clone size: once

CDR3 protein: CSAPNRGVGYGYTF
CDR3 DNA: TGCAGCGCCCCAAACAGGGGAGTCGGCTATGGCTACACCTTC
D gene: TRBD1
V gene: TRBV29-1
J gene: TRBJ1-2
clone size: many

CDR3 protein: CASSRQGAQETQYF
CDR3 DNA: TGTGCCAGCAGTCGTCAGGGGGCACAAGAGACCCAGTACTTC
D gene: TRBD1
V gene: TRBV16
J gene: TRBJ2-5
clone size: .

CDR3 protein: CAWRPRRSGELFF
CDR3 DNA: TGTGCCTGGAGACCCCGTCGTTCCGGGGAGCTGTTTTTT
D gene: .
V gene: TRBV30
J gene: TRBJ2-2
clone size: .

CDR3 protein: CASSLVGTQGEKLFF
CDR3 DNA: TGTGCCAGCAGCTTAGTCGGGACACAGGGAGAAAAACTGTTTTTT
D gene: .
V gene: TRBV7-2
J gene: TRBJ1-4
clone size: .

CDR3 protein: CASRPGTGYNSPLHF
CDR3 DNA: TGTGCCAGCAGACCCGGGACAGGGTATAATTCACCCCTCCACTTT
D gene: TRBD1
V gene: TRBV6-5
J gene: TRBJ1-6
clone size: .

CDR3 protein: CASSLDRAFQETQYF
CDR3 DNA: TGTGCCAGTAGCCTGGACAGGGCCTTCCAAGAGACCCAGTACTTC
D gene: TRBD1
V gene: TRBV19
J gene: TRBJ2-5
clone size: .

CDR3 protein: CASSSPGAGSYNEQFF
CDR3 DNA: TGTGCCAGCAGTAGCCCGGGAGCCGGCTCCTACAATGAGCAGTTCTTC
D gene: .
V gene: TRBV7-9
J gene: TRBJ2-1
clone size: .

CDR3 protein: CASSQQYQGEAFF
CDR3 DNA: TGTGCCAGCAGCCAACAGTATCAGGGTGAAGCTTTCTTT
D gene: .
V gene: TRBV14
J gene: TRBJ1-1
clone size: .

CDR3 protein: CASSLSGEAFF
CDR3 DNA: TGTGCCAGCAGCTTATCCGGGGAAGCTTTCTTT
D gene: .
V gene: TRBV7-2
J gene: TRBJ1-1
clone size: .

CDR3 protein: CASDGIGRREKLFF
CDR3 DNA: TGCGCCAGTGACGGAATCGGACGGCGCGAAAAACTGTTTTTT
D gene: .
V gene: TRBV5-1
J gene: TRBJ1-4
clone size: .

CDR3 protein: CASSPSFTGANVLTF
CDR3 DNA: TGTGCCAGCAGCCCATCGTTCACTGGGGCCAACGTCCTGACTTTC
D gene: .
V gene: TRBV7-2
J gene: TRBJ2-6
clone size: .

CDR3 protein: CASSQDKGGGADTQYF
CDR3 DNA: TGTGCCAGCAGCCAAGATAAGGGCGGGGGAGCAGATACGCAGTATTTT
D gene: TRBD2
V gene: TRBV14
J gene: TRBJ2-3
clone size: .

CDR3 protein: CASSSTFGTENNGYTF
CDR3 DNA: TGTGCCAGCAGTTCAACCTTCGGGACAGAGAATAATGGCTACACCTTC
D gene: TRBD1
V gene: TRBV28
J gene: TRBJ1-2
clone size: .

CDR3 protein: CASRREGAGNQPQHF
CDR3 DNA: TGTGCCAGCAGGAGGGAGGGGGCTGGCAATCAGCCCCAGCATTTT
D gene: TRBD1
V gene: TRBV2
J gene: TRBJ1-5
clone size: few

CDR3 protein: CASSLAPFRGKETQYF
CDR3 DNA: TGTGCCAGCAGCTTAGCCCCGTTCAGGGGAAAAGAGACCCAGTACTTC
D gene: .
V gene: TRBV11-3
J gene: TRBJ2-5
clone size: .

CDR3 protein: CASSTLEGAFF
CDR3 DNA: TGTGCCAGTAGTACCCTGGAGGGGGCTTTCTTT
D gene: .
V gene: TRBV19
J gene: TRBJ1-1
clone size: .

CDR3 protein: CASSRTGTGYDSGANVLTF
CDR3 DNA: TGTGCCAGCTCAAGGACCGGGACAGGGTACGACTCTGGGGCCAACGTCCTGACTTTC
D gene: TRBD1
V gene: TRBV18
J gene: TRBJ2-6
clone size: .

CDR3 protein: CASSERSDTQYF
CDR3 DNA: TGTGCCAGCAGTGAAAGGTCAGATACGCAGTATTTT
D gene: .
V gene: TRBV2
J gene: TRBJ2-3
clone size: once

CDR3 protein: CASSLATDTQYF
CDR3 DNA: TGTGCCAGCAGCTTGGCGACAGATACGCAGTATTTT
D gene: .
V gene: TRBV7-2
J gene: TRBJ2-3
clone size: few

CDR3 protein: CASSMGSNQPQHF
CDR3 DNA: TGTGCCAGTAGTATGGGTAGCAATCAGCCCCAGCATTTT
D gene: .
V gene: TRBV19
J gene: TRBJ1-5
clone size: .

CDR3 protein: CASGATDTQYF
CDR3 DNA: TGTGCCAGTGGGGCCACAGATACGCAGTATTTT
D gene: .
V gene: TRBV19
J gene: TRBJ2-3
clone size: .

CDR3 protein: CASRIRAVGGGGGYTF
CDR3 DNA: TGTGCCAGCAGGATCCGAGCAGTCGGTGGAGGAGGGGGCTACACCTTC
D gene: .
V gene: TRBV7-2
J gene: TRBJ1-2
clone size: .

CDR3 protein: CASSRNTEAFF
CDR3 DNA: TGTGCCAGCAGTCGGAACACTGAAGCTTTCTTT
D gene: .
V gene: TRBV6-6
J gene: TRBJ1-1
clone size: .

CDR3 protein: CASSLAGNSPLHF
CDR3 DNA: TGTGCCAGCAGCTTAGCGGGGAATTCACCCCTCCACTTT
D gene: .
V gene: TRBV7-8
J gene: TRBJ1-6
clone size: .

CDR3 protein: CASSLSRQPSKLFF
CDR3 DNA: TGTGCCAGCAGTTTATCGCGGCAACCCAGTAAGCTGTTTTTT
D gene: .
V gene: TRBV27
J gene: TRBJ2-2
clone size: .

CDR3 protein: CASSSTGGTGGTQYF
CDR3 DNA: TGTGCCAGCAGTTCAACAGGGGGGACCGGTGGTACGCAGTATTTT
D gene: TRBD1
V gene: TRBV7-3
J gene: TRBJ2-3
clone size: .

CDR3 protein: CASSPPGTGANVLTF
CDR3 DNA: TGTGCCAGCTCACCACCGGGGACTGGGGCCAACGTCCTGACTTTC
D gene: .
V gene: TRBV18
J gene: TRBJ2-6
clone size: .

CDR3 protein: CASSGTANTGELFF
CDR3 DNA: TGTGCCAGTTCCGGGACAGCGAACACCGGGGAGCTGTTTTTT
D gene: TRBD1
V gene: TRBV19
J gene: TRBJ2-2
clone size: .

CDR3 protein: CASSQELRAYEQFF
CDR3 DNA: TGTGCCAGCAGCCAAGAGCTCCGGGCTTATGAGCAGTTCTTC
D gene: .
V gene: TRBV4-2
J gene: TRBJ2-1
clone size: .

CDR3 protein: CASSLGNSGGAHEQYF
CDR3 DNA: TGTGCCAGCAGCTTAGGTAATAGCGGGGGGGCCCACGAGCAGTACTTC
D gene: TRBD2
V gene: TRBV7-2
J gene: TRBJ2-7
clone size: once

CDR3 protein: CASSLSHRATPGGEQYF
CDR3 DNA: TGTGCCAGCAGCTTAAGCCACAGGGCTACCCCCGGGGGCGAGCAGTACTTC
D gene: .
V gene: TRBV7-9
J gene: TRBJ2-7
clone size: .